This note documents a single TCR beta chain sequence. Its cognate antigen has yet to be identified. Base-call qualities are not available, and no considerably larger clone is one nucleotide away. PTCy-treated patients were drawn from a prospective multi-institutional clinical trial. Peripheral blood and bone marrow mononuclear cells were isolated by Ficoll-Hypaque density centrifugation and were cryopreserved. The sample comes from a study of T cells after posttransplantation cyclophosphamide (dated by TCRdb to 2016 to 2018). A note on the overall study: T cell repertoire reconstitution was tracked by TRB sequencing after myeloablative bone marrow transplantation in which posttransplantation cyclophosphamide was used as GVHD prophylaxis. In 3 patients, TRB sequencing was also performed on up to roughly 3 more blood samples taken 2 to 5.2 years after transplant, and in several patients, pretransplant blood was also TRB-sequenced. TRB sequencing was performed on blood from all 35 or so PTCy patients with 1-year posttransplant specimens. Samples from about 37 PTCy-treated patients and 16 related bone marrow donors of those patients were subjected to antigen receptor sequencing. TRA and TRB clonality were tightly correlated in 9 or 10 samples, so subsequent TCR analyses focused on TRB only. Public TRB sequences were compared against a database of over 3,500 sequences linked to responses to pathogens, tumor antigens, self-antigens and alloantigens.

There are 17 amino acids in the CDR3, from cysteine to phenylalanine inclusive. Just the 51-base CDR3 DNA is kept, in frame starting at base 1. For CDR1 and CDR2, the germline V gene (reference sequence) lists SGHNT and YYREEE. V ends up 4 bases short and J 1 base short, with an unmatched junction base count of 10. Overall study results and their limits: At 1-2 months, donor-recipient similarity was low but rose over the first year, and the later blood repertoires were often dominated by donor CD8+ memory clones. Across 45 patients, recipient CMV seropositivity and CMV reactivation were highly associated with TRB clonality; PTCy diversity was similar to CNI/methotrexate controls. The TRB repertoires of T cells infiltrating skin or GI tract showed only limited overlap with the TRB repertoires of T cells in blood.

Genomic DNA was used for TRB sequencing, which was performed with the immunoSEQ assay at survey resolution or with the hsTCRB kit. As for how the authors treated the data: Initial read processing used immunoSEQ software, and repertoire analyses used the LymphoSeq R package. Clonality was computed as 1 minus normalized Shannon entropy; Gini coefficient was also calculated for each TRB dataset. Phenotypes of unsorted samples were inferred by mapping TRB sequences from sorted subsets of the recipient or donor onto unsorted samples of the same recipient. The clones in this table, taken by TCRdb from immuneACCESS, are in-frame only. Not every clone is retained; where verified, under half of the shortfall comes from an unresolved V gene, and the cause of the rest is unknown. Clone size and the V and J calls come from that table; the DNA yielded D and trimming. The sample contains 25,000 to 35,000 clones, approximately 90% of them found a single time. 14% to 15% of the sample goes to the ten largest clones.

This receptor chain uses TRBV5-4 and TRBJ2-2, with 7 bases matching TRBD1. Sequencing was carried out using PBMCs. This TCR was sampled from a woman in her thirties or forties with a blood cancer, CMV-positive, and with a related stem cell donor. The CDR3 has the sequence CASSDRTGLKNTGELFF. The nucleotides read TGTGCCAGCAGCGACCGGACAGGTTTGAAGAACACCGGGGAGCTGTTTTTT.